Included here is one T cell receptor (beta chain) sequence, with context. Its antigen remains unknown. Data came from immunoSEQ multiplex PCR; TCRdb stores just in-frame clones and leaves some out. This table holds 45,000 or so clones, approximately 91% found once. Sample time point: newly diagnosed, previously untreated cHL patient sample. As a comparison, the study used PBMCs from newly diagnosed, untreated classical Hodgkin lymphoma. CDR3 size: 12 residues. The ends were cut back, 6 bases at V and 7 bases at J, with 13 bases in the middle. Germline CDR1 and CDR2: SQVTM and ANQGSEA. The sample comes from a study of PD-1 blockade in classical Hodgkin lymphoma. General study results and limits: Baseline TCR diversity was reportedly lower in newly diagnosed patients than in healthy donors. It was reported as lower still in relapsed/refractory patients.

The chain is built from TRBV29-1 and TRBJ2-1; D remains ambiguous. This TCR was recovered from a human donor with classical Hodgkin lymphoma. Sequencing was done on a sample of peripheral blood mononuclear cells (PBMCs). This chain's CDR3 is CSVAVKFNEQFF. The CDR3 DNA follows: TGCAGCGTCGCCGTCAAGTTTAATGAGCAGTTCTTC.